These 2 T cell receptor beta chains were sequenced from one sample in a study of cytomegalovirus exposure and HLA in healthy donors. PCR employed 60 Vbeta and 13 Jbeta primers. Using immunoSEQ multiplex PCR, the repertoire was profiled, and TCRdb retains in-frame clones only, with some absent. The sample has more than 150,000 clones, almost 80% seen once. Sample: PBMCs. The receptor set was obtained from a male donor in good health and CMV-seronegative.

Here the CDR3 DNA reads TGCAGCGTAGTTACTAGCGGGAGCACAGATACGCAGTATTTT. It specifies CSVVTSGSTDTQYF. This sequence joins TRBV29-1 and TRBJ2-3; 9 positions match TRBD2. V was clipped by 6 bases and J by 0 bases; unmatched bases: 4. The CDR3 sequence is 14 residues long. CDR1 and CDR2 from the germline V gene are SQVTM and ANQGSEA.

The gene calls are TRBV7-9 and TRBJ1-1, with TRBD1 identical over 7 bases. CDR1 and CDR2 from the germline V gene are SEHNR and FQNEAQ (reference sequence). After removal of 5 bases from V and 5 bases from J, the junction contained 11 bases not matched to a gene. The CDR3 contains 15 residues. The CDR3 bases are TGTGCCAGCAGCCTGACAGGGACCGGTTCGACTGAAGCTTTCTTT. It yields the protein CASSLTGTGSTEAFF.